This T cell receptor (beta chain) originates from a study of blood T cell repertoires in COVID-19. Trimming removed 2 bases from V and 1 base from J; junction bases left unmatched: 7. CDR3 length: 17 amino acids. The V gene's germline CDR1 is SGHRS and CDR2 YFSETQ. Some clones are missing from TCRdb's copy, which holds only in-frame ones; the method was immunoSEQ multiplex PCR. Counted here are some 100,000 clones, roughly 92% occurring once; the ten biggest clones make up 4.5% to 6%. This clone came up a few times. This clonotype was obtained from a man between 65 and 85 years old with acute or convalescent COVID-19. This sequence joins TRBV5-1 and TRBJ2-1; 9 nucleotides agree with TRBD2. The specimen was peripheral blood. The CDR3 DNA is TGCGCCAGCAGCTTTGTAGCGGGAGTTGGTTCCTACAATGAGCAGTTCTTC. As protein: CASSFVAGVGSYNEQFF.